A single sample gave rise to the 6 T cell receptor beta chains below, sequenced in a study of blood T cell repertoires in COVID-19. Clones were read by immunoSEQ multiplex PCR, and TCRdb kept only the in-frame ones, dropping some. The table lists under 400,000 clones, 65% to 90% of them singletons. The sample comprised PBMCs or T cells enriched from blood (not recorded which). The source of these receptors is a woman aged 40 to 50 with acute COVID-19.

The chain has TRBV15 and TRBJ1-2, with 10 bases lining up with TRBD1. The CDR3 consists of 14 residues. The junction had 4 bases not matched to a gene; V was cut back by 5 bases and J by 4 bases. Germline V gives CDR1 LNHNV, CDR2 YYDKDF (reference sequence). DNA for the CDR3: TGTGCCACCAGCGGAGGGACAGGGGCCTATGGCTACACCTTC. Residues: CATSGGTGAYGYTF.

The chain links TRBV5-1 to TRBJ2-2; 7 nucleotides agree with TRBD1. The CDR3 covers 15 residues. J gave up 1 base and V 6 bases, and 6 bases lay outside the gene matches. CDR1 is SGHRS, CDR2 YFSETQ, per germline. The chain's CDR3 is CASKTGTENTGELFF. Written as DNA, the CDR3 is TGCGCCAGCAAAACCGGGACAGAGAACACCGGGGAGCTGTTTTTT.

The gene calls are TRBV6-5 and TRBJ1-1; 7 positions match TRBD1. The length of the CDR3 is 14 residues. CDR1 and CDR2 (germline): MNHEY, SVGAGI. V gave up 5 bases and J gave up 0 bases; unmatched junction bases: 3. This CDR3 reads CASSTDRVNTEAFF. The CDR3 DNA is TGTGCCAGCAGTACCGACAGGGTGAACACTGAAGCTTTCTTT.

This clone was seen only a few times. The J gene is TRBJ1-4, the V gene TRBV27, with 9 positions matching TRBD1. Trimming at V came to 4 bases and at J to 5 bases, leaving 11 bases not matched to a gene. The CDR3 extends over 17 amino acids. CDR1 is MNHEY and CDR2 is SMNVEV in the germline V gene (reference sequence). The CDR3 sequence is CASSYSVQGALNEKLFF. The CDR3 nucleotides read TGTGCCAGCAGTTACAGCGTACAGGGGGCGTTAAATGAAAAACTGTTTTTT.

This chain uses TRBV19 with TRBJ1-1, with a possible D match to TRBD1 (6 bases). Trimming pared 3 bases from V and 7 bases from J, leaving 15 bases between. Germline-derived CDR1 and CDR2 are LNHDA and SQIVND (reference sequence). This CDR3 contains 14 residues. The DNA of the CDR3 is TGTGCCAGTAGTATCCCGGACAGTCGACTTGAAGCTTTCTTT. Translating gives CASSIPDSRLEAFF.

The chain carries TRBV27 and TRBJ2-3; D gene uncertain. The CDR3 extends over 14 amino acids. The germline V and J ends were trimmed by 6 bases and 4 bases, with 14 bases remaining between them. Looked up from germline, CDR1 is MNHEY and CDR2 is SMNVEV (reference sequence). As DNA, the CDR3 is TGTGCCAGCAGCCACCAAGTACGGGCAGATACGCAGTATTTT. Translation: CASSHQVRADTQYF.